These 6 T cell receptor beta chains were sequenced from one sample in a study of molecular identifiers for immune sequencing clone quantification. From the PCR reads, TCRdb called clonotypes with MiXCR, one entry per CDR3 protein. This sample has 300,000 to 350,000 distinct CDR3 sequences, with about 22% found just once. Source material: naive CD8+ T cells from blood, with Jurkat cell RNA spiked in. As for subset: FACS-sorted CD8+CD4-CCR7+CD45RA+ naive T cells. Receptors were obtained from a human donor in good health. Some libraries in this study had Jurkat cell RNA spiked in.

This clonotype was counted many times. The chain couples TRBV7-9 to TRBJ1-1; D possibly corresponds to TRBD1 (5 bases). Germline CDR1 is SEHNR and CDR2 is FQNEAQ (reference sequence). The CDR3 has 11 amino acids. Trimming stripped 8 bases from V and 7 bases from J, with 11 bases between. CDR3 protein: CASGGLGEAFF. CDR3 nucleotide sequence: TGTGCCAGCGGGGGTTTGGGTGAAGCTTTCTTT.

Regarding this clonotype: A much larger clone sits a single nucleotide away, making a read error possible. The J gene is TRBJ1-1, the V gene TRBV19; 10 bases map to TRBD1. Germline V gene lookup returns CDR1 LNHDA and CDR2 SQIVND (reference sequence). There are 15 residues in the CDR3. The CDR3 protein is CASRTGTGANTEALF. CDR3 sequence (DNA): TGTGCCAGTAGGACCGGGACAGGGGCGAACACTGAAGCTCTCTTT.

In regard to this clonotype: A much larger clone is a single base away; this may be a read error. Because the CDR3 is missing its conserved closing phenylalanine or tryptophan, this is likely a read error. The V gene is TRBV7-8, the J gene TRBJ2-7; D is uncertain. The CDR3 sequence is 14 residues long. In germline, CDR1 is SGHVS, CDR2 FQNEAQ. Trimming stripped 5 bases from V and 0 bases from J, with 11 bases between. CDR3 in DNA: TGTGCCAGCAGCCGAGACGGCCCCTCCTACGAGCAGTACTCC. Its translation is CASSRDGPSYEQYS.

Concerning this clonotype itself: Since no conserved phenylalanine or tryptophan closes the CDR3, a read error is the likely cause. CDR3 DNA sequence: TGTGCCAGTAGCGCGGGACCAGATACGCAGTATCTT. Translating it yields CASSAGPDTQYL. V is TRBV19 and J is TRBJ2-3; D might be TRBD2 (6 bases). Trimming pared 6 bases from V and 4 bases from J, leaving 8 bases between. The CDR3 extends over 12 amino acids. CDR1 LNHDA and CDR2 SQIVND come from the germline V gene (reference sequence).

This clonotype has only a few counts. This chain uses TRBV5-6 with TRBJ1-1; no definite D call. This CDR3 region has 13 residues. The V gene lost 1 base and the J gene lost 6 bases, with 10 bases spanning the gap. The germline CDR1 and CDR2 sequences are SGHDT and YYEEEE. In nucleotides, the CDR3 is TGTGCCAGCAGCTTGATAGGCAAGTCTGAAGCTTTCTTT. It codes for CASSLIGKSEAFF.

The sample holds many counts of this clonotype. This rearrangement joins TRBV9 to TRBJ2-7, with 8 positions matching TRBD2. V was clipped by 4 bases and J by 3 bases; unmatched bases: 3. Looked up from germline, CDR1 is SGDLS and CDR2 is YYNGEE. The CDR3 extends over 13 amino acids. CDR3 in amino acids: CASSRSGSYEQYF. DNA of the CDR3: TGTGCCAGCAGCCGAAGCGGGAGCTACGAGCAGTACTTC.